This T cell receptor (beta chain) is from a study of cytomegalovirus exposure and HLA in healthy donors. A few counts support this clone. The target antigen is unknown. Findings and limits, study-wide: Reported performance of the classifier showed diagnosis of cytomegalovirus status with high specificity and sensitivity. By HLA locus, TCR association rates varied in a later analysis, with DRB1 showing the most and HLA-C the fewest.

Germline V gives CDR1 MGHRA, CDR2 YSYEKL. The CDR3 length is 16 residues. V was clipped by 4 bases and J by 2 bases, with 15 bases between them. 13 Jbeta primers and 60 Vbeta primers were used for the PCR. TCRdb's copy holds only in-frame clones and misses some; the assay was immunoSEQ multiplex PCR. Among some 130,000 clones listed, 60% to 85% were seen once. The donors comprised healthy bone marrow donors. Sequenced sample: PBMCs. This receptor was taken from a man younger than 35 in good health and CMV-seronegative. This rearrangement joins TRBV4-1 to TRBJ1-5; D perhaps matches TRBD1 (5 bases). The CDR3 is CASSLGPGVRNQPQHF. The CDR3 region has the DNA TGCGCCAGCAGCCTTGGGCCGGGGGTCCGCAATCAGCCCCAGCATTTT.